This is a list of T cell receptor beta chains from one sample in a study of cytomegalovirus exposure and HLA in healthy donors. Here immunoSEQ multiplex PCR was the method, and the copy in TCRdb shows in-frame clones only, minus some. The table has about 120,000 clones, approximately 78% seen once. The sequenced sample was PBMCs. Receptor source: a man aged 40-49 years in good health and CMV-seronegative. CDR3s include the opening cysteine and the closing phenylalanine or tryptophan. The order of the fields is J gene, D gene, clone size, V gene, CDR3 DNA, CDR3 protein. A D gene is named only where the DNA matches it firmly. The size of a clone is reported for some rows only, either as once, few or many, or as a class for expanded clones.

TRBJ1-2	TRBD1	once	TRBV15	TGTGCCACCAGCAGCGACAGGGTCTCTGTCCGTGGCTACACCTTC	CATSSDRVSVRGYTF
TRBJ1-1	-	-	TRBV7-9	TGTGCCGGTTACAGGGACATGAACACTGAAGCTTTCTTT	CAGYRDMNTEAFF
TRBJ2-2	-	few	TRBV2	TGTGCCAGAAGTACTGCGACAGGACTTAACACCGGGGAGCTGTTTTTT	CARSTATGLNTGELFF
TRBJ2-2	TRBD1	-	TRBV29-1	TGCAGCGTTCGTCCAGGGGGCAGGAGCGGGGAGCTGTTTTTT	CSVRPGGRSGELFF
TRBJ2-1	-	-	TRBV7-8	TGTGCCAGCAGCTTAGTACTAGGCCTGTCGGGTTACAATGAGCAGTTCTTC	CASSLVLGLSGYNEQFF
TRBJ2-7	TRBD2	-	TRBV6-5	TGTGCCAGCAGTTACGGGACTAGCGGGGGGGAGCAGTACTTC	CASSYGTSGGEQYF
TRBJ2-7	TRBD1	once	TRBV19	TGTGCCAGTAGTCCCGGACAGGGGCCCCACGAGCAGTACTTC	CASSPGQGPHEQYF
TRBJ1-1	TRBD1	-	TRBV7-9	TGTGCCAGCAGCTTGACAGGGCCCACTGAAGCTTTCTTT	CASSLTGPTEAFF
TRBJ1-5	-	-	TRBV9	TGTGCCAGCAGCGTGGGGGGTCGGGGGCAGCCCCAGCATTTT	CASSVGGRGQPQHF
TRBJ2-7	TRBD2	-	TRBV5-4	TGTGCCAGCAGCTACACTAGCGGGCCGAGGAACGAGCAGTACTTC	CASSYTSGPRNEQYF
TRBJ1-4	-	-	TRBV18	TGTGCCAGCTCACCACCGGGCTATCAGGGCGAAAAACTGTTTTTT	CASSPPGYQGEKLFF
TRBJ2-4	TRBD2	-	TRBV13	TGTGCCAGCAGCTCGGGGGGGGTTCAGTACTTC	CASSSGGVQYF
TRBJ1-5	TRBD1	-	TRBV19	TGTGCCAGTAACGCGCGACAGGGGGCTGGCCATCAGCCCCAGCATTTT	CASNARQGAGHQPQHF
TRBJ2-6	-	-	TRBV9	TGTGCCAGCACTACAGGGACCCTGGGGGCCAACGTCCTGACTTTC	CASTTGTLGANVLTF
TRBJ1-2	-	-	TRBV2	TGTGCCAGCAGTGAAGGGCAGGGTGGCTCTGGCTACACCTTC	CASSEGQGGSGYTF
TRBJ2-3	TRBD1	-	TRBV18	TGTGCCAGCTCACCTTGGACAGGAAGCACAGATACGCAGTATTTT	CASSPWTGSTDTQYF
TRBJ2-7	-	-	TRBV30	TGTGCCTGGAGTTTAATGCGGTTGGAGCAGTACTTC	CAWSLMRLEQYF
TRBJ1-6	-	-	TRBV6-1	TGTGCCAGCCGGCCAACCGGGACAAATAATTCACCCCTCCACTTT	CASRPTGTNNSPLHF
TRBJ1-1	-	-	TRBV7-8	TGTGCCAGCAGCCCCGTCGGGGGGAGCACTGAAGCTTTCTTT	CASSPVGGSTEAFF
TRBJ2-5	TRBD1	-	TRBV5-4	TGTGCCAGCAGCCGACAGGGAAGCGTAGAGACCCAGTACTTC	CASSRQGSVETQYF
TRBJ2-5	-	once	TRBV5-4	TGTGCCAGCAGCTTGGGTAGTCAGGGTGGGATGGAGACCCAGTACTTC	CASSLGSQGGMETQYF
TRBJ1-2	-	-	TRBV28	TGTGCCAGCAGTCTCCAGGGGTTCGGCTACACCTTC	CASSLQGFGYTF
TRBJ1-2	-	-	TRBV5-1	TGCGCCAGCAGCTTAGACCGGGTAGTGGATGGCTACACCTTC	CASSLDRVVDGYTF
TRBJ1-2	TRBD1	-	TRBV7-2	TGTGCCAGCAGCTTAGTAGCCGGGACAGTAGATGGCTACACCTTC	CASSLVAGTVDGYTF
TRBJ1-2	TRBD1	few	TRBV23-1	TGCGCCAGCATTTTAAAACCCGGGACAGCCAACGTCAACTATGGCTACACCTTC	CASILKPGTANVNYGYTF
TRBJ2-4	TRBD1	-	TRBV29-1	TGCAGCGTCGGACAGGAAAACATTCAGTACTTC	CSVGQENIQYF
TRBJ1-1	TRBD1	-	TRBV27	TGTGCCAGCAGTGTGGTCCGGGACAGTGAAGCTTTCTTT	CASSVVRDSEAFF
TRBJ2-7	-	once	TRBV19	TGTGCCAGTAGTACTACAGCGGAGTACGAGCAGTACTTC	CASSTTAEYEQYF
TRBJ2-3	TRBD2	few	TRBV7-8	TGTGCCAGCAGCCCTATATCTGGACAGGCTAGCGGGAGAGGCACGCAGTATTTT	CASSPISGQASGRGTQYF
TRBJ2-1	TRBD2	-	TRBV5-4	TGTGCCAGCAGCCCAGCGGGAGGAAGCTACAATGAGCAGTTCTTC	CASSPAGGSYNEQFF